Listed here are 6 T cell receptor beta chains from one sample, sequenced in a study of blood T cell repertoires in COVID-19. Profiled with immunoSEQ multiplex PCR; TCRdb holds only in-frame clones, not every one. The sample records 130,000 or so clones, under 85% being singletons. Sample: peripheral blood. Every receptor here comes from a woman between 55 and 75 years old with acute or convalescent COVID-19.

The chain employs TRBV6-5 and TRBJ2-1; 7 nucleotides line up with TRBD2. CDR1 and CDR2 from the germline V gene are MNHEY and SVGAGI. J gave up 6 bases and V 6 bases, and 8 bases lay outside the gene matches. The CDR3 is 14 residues long. The CDR3 spells CASSYTGGINEQFF. In DNA, the CDR3 is TGTGCCAGCAGCTACACCGGGGGGATCAATGAGCAGTTCTTC.

This clone was counted only a few times. This chain joins TRBV7-8 and TRBJ2-4, with 10 bases lining up with TRBD1. V gave up 4 bases and J gave up 0 bases; unmatched junction bases: 18. The CDR3 length is 21 residues. CDR1 and CDR2 from the germline V gene are SGHVS and FQNEAQ. The CDR3 DNA follows: TGTGCCAGCAGCTATCCAAGTCCGGGACAGGGGCGATATGGAGCCAAAAACATTCAGTACTTC. Translation gives CASSYPSPGQGRYGAKNIQYF.

J is TRBJ1-1 and V is TRBV6-1; D gene unclear. The germline V gene encodes CDR1 MNHNS and CDR2 SASEGT. Trimming left V 1 base short and J 6 bases short, with 9 bases between. CDR3 length: 13 residues. CDR3 in amino acids: CASSEGGRPEAFF. The CDR3 DNA reads as TGTGCCAGCAGTGAAGGAGGTCGGCCTGAAGCTTTCTTT.

This clone came up a few times. J is TRBJ1-1 and V is TRBV5-1, with 7 bases lining up with TRBD1. The trim removed 0 bases at V and 1 base at J, leaving 9 bases unmatched. The CDR3 spans 17 residues. Germline V gene sequence: CDR1 SGHRS, CDR2 YFSETQ. CDR3 loop: CASSLGQGVFPNTEAFF. CDR3 nucleotides: TGCGCCAGCAGCTTGGGTCAGGGGGTTTTTCCGAACACTGAAGCTTTCTTT.

Here the CDR3 reads CASREVVGGKSSGANVLTF. The CDR3 bases are TGTGCCAGCAGAGAGGTCGTCGGGGGAAAGTCCTCTGGGGCCAACGTCCTGACTTTC. The genes are TRBV28 and TRBJ2-6; D may be TRBD2 (6 bases). Trimming cost V 6 bases and J 0 bases, with 21 bases left between them. This CDR3 has 19 amino acids. The germline CDR1 and CDR2 sequences are MDHEN and SYDVKM.

CDR3 region: CASSARGGTGLGNEQFF. The CDR3 DNA sequence: TGTGCCAGCAGCGCCAGAGGAGGTACAGGGTTAGGCAATGAGCAGTTCTTC. The rearrangement links TRBV9 to TRBJ2-1, with a weak D call TRBD1 (6 bases). This CDR3 is 17 amino acids long. Trimming cost V 3 bases and J 6 bases, with 22 bases left between them. Germline assignment: CDR1 SGDLS and CDR2 YYNGEE.